What follows is one T cell receptor beta chain and its context. The data are from a study of molecular identifiers for immune sequencing clone quantification. Each CDR3 protein is one row after TCRdb ran MiXCR on the PCR reads. The sample lists hundreds of thousands of distinct CDR3 sequences, about 25% seen once, with 0.78% in the top ten. The sequencing input was naive CD8+ T cells from blood, with Jurkat cell RNA spiked in. Subset denoted: FACS-sorted CD8+CD4-CCR7+CD45RA+ naive T cells. The sequence derives from a human donor in good health. Some libraries in this study had Jurkat cell RNA spiked in.

CDR3 nucleotides: TGTGCCAGCAGTTTCGGGTCAGGCAATGAGCAGTTCTTC. Residues: CASSFGSGNEQFF. The chain links TRBV12-3 or TRBV12-4 to TRBJ2-1; unclear D gene. V lost 3 bases to trimming and J lost 6 bases, with 9 bases between them. The CDR3 runs to 13 residues.